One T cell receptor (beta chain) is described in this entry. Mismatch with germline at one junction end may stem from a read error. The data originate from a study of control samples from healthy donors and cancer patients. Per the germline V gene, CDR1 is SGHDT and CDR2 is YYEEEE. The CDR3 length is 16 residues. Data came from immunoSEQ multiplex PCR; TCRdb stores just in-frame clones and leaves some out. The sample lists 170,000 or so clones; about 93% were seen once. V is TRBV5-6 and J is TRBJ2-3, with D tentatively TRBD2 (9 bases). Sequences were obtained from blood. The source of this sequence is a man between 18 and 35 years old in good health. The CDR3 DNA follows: TGTGCCAGCAGCCTTGGGACAGGTTTCTTTAGCGGGGGCCCCAGTTTT. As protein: CASSLGTGFFSGGPSF.